These 11 T cell receptor beta chains originate from one sample sequenced in a study of blood T cell repertoires in COVID-19. The data were produced by immunoSEQ multiplex PCR, yet TCRdb's version contains in-frame clones alone and is incomplete. The table lists approximately 160,000 clones, over 70% of them singletons. The sequencing input was peripheral blood. Receptor source: a man in his 70s with acute or convalescent COVID-19.

V usage is TRBV7-8 and J usage is TRBJ2-6, with 9 bases lining up with TRBD1. V was pared by 6 bases and J by 0 bases, with 12 bases of the junction left unmatched. Germline V gives CDR1 SGHVS, CDR2 FQNEAQ. The CDR3 is 19 amino acids. For the CDR3, the DNA is TGTGCCAGCAGTTTATTCGGACAGGGGATCCCCTCTGGGGCCAACGTCCTGACTTTC. It specifies CASSLFGQGIPSGANVLTF. Using reference TRBV7-8 and TRBJ2-6 for the parts outside the CDR3, the full variable domain is GAGVSQSPRYKVAKRGQDVALRCDPISGHVSLFWYQQALGQGPEFLTYFQNEAQLDKSGLPSDRFFAERPEGSVSTLKIQRTQQEDSAVYLCASSLFGQGIPSGANVLTFGAGSRLTVL.

The sample holds a few counts of this clone. V usage is TRBV27 and J usage is TRBJ2-7, with D possibly TRBD2 on 5 matching bases. The CDR3 totals 14 residues. The V gene's germline CDR1 is MNHEY and CDR2 SMNVEV (reference sequence). V was trimmed by 4 bases and J by 0 bases, leaving 10 bases between them. CDR3 sequence: CASSSTGSSYEQYF. As DNA, the CDR3 is TGTGCCAGCAGTTCGACGGGAAGCTCCTACGAGCAGTACTTC.

This chain uses TRBV9 with TRBJ1-2; 9 positions match TRBD1. This CDR3 spans 16 amino acids. Germline-derived CDR1 and CDR2 are SGDLS and YYNGEE. V lost 3 bases, J lost 7 bases, and 13 bases stayed unmatched. The CDR3 loop is CASSAHRDRAQAGYTF. The CDR3 nucleotides read TGTGCCAGCAGCGCACACCGGGACAGGGCCCAAGCTGGCTACACCTTC.

The chain links TRBV11-2 to TRBJ2-1; D not resolved. The CDR3 loop spans 13 amino acids. The V and J ends lost 0 bases and 9 bases respectively, with 9 bases between them. Germline CDR1 SGHAT, CDR2 FQNNGV. CDR3 DNA: TGTGCCAGCAGCTTAGATTTGGGCAGTGAGCAGTTCTTC. Encoded protein: CASSLDLGSEQFF. Based on the CDR3 plus reference TRBV11-2 and TRBJ2-1, the full variable domain is EAGVAQSPRYKIIEKRQSVAFWCNPISGHATLYWYQQILGQGPKLLIQFQNNGVVDDSQLPKDRFSAERLKGVDSTLKIQPAKLEDSAVYLCASSLDLGSEQFFGPGTRLTVL.

This clone appeared once. This rearrangement joins TRBV5-5 to TRBJ2-3; 10 nucleotides agree with TRBD2. The length of the CDR3 is 14 residues. V gave up 4 bases and J gave up 5 bases; unmatched junction bases: 4. Germline loops: CDR1 SGHKS, CDR2 YYEKEE (reference sequence). The CDR3 nucleotides are TGTGCCAGCAGCCCGGGACTAGCGTTAGATACGCAGTATTTT. As protein: CASSPGLALDTQYF. Using reference TRBV5-5 and TRBJ2-3 for the parts outside the CDR3, the full variable domain is DAGVTQSPTHLIKTRGQQVTLRCSPISGHKSVSWYQQVLGQGPQFIFQYYEKEERGRGNFPDRFSARQFPNYSSELNVNALLLGDSALYLCASSPGLALDTQYFGPGTRLTVL.

The chain couples TRBV18 to TRBJ1-4; tentative D call: TRBD1 (5 bases). The V gene's germline CDR1 is KGHSH and CDR2 LQKENI. The CDR3 length is 15 residues. V lost 3 bases, J lost 5 bases, and 13 bases lay in between. In DNA, the CDR3 is TGTGCCAGCTCACCCGTGACAGCCCCCAATGAAAAACTGTTTTTT. Translation: CASSPVTAPNEKLFF.

The chain links TRBV6-2 or TRBV6-3 to TRBJ2-5, with 9 bases fitting TRBD2. Germline V lookup: CDR1 MNHEY, CDR2 SVGEGT. The junction had 6 bases not matched to a gene; V was cut back by 6 bases and J by 4 bases. CDR3 length: 14 residues. The CDR3 here is CASSYSGRIETQYF. For the CDR3, the DNA is TGTGCCAGCAGCTATAGCGGGAGAATAGAGACCCAGTACTTC.

This chain links TRBV28 with TRBJ2-1, with 7 bases fitting TRBD1. In germline, CDR1 is MDHEN, CDR2 SYDVKM. With 3 bases clipped from V and 2 bases from J, the junction kept 4 bases outside the gene matches. The CDR3 covers 15 residues. This CDR3 is CASSFGQGAYNEQFF. In nucleotides, the CDR3 is TGTGCCAGCAGTTTCGGGCAGGGGGCCTACAATGAGCAGTTCTTC.

The V call is TRBV6-4, the J call TRBJ1-2; TRBD1 aligns across 9 bases. V lost 5 bases, J lost 0 bases, and 4 bases stayed unmatched. The CDR3 spans 15 residues. Germline CDR1 and CDR2: MRHNA and SNTAGT. CDR3 sequence (DNA): TGTGCCAGCAGTCCGGGACAGGGACCTAACTATGGCTACACCTTC. It specifies CASSPGQGPNYGYTF.

The V call is TRBV7-3, the J call TRBJ2-5, with 9 nucleotides matching TRBD2. This CDR3 comprises 14 residues. With V trimmed by 5 bases and J by 5 bases, 6 bases remained unmatched. Per the germline V gene, CDR1 is SGHTA and CDR2 is FQGTGA. CDR3 in amino acids: CASSPTAGGETQYF. Here the CDR3 DNA reads TGTGCCAGCAGCCCGACAGCGGGGGGTGAGACCCAGTACTTC.

The chain couples TRBV10-2 to TRBJ2-2, with D tentatively TRBD1 (6 bases). Germline V lookup: CDR1 WSHSY, CDR2 SAAADI. Trimming took off 5 bases at V and 4 bases at J, with 11 bases between the two ends. The CDR3 totals 14 residues. CDR3 protein: CASSKQGFTGELFF. In nucleotides, the CDR3 is TGCGCCAGCAGTAAACAGGGATTCACCGGGGAGCTGTTTTTT.